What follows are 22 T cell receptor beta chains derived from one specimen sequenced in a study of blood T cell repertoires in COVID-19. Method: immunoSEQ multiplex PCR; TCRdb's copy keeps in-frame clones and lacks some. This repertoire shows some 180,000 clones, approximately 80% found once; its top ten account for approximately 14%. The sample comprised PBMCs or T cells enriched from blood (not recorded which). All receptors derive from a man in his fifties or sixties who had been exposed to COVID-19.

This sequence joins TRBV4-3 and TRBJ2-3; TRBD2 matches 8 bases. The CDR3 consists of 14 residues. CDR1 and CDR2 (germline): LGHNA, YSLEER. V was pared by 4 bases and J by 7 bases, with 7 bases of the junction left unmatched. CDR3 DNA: TGCGCCAGCAGCCCCCAACGGGGGGGGAATACGCAGTATTTT. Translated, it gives CASSPQRGGNTQYF.

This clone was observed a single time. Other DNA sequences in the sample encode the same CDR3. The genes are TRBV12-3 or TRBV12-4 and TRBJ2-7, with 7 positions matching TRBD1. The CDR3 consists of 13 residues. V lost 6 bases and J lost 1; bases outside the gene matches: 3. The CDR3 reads CASSLQGSYEQYF. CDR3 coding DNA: TGTGCCAGCAGCTTACAGGGGTCCTACGAGCAGTACTTC.

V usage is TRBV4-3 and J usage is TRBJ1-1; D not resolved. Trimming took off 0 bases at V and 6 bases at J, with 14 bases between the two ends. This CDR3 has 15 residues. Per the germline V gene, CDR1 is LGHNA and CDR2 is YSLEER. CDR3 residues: CASSQDRRSLAEAFF. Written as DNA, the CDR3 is TGCGCCAGCAGCCAAGACCGGAGATCACTTGCTGAAGCTTTCTTT.

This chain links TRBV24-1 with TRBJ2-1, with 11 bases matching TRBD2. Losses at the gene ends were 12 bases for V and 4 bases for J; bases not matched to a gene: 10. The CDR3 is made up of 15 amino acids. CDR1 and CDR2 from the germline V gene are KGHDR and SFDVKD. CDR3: CAASPSGRRYNEQFF. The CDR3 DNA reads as TGTGCCGCTTCTCCTAGCGGGAGGCGATACAATGAGCAGTTCTTC.

The CDR3 loop reads CASSLAWGVQETQYF. In DNA, the CDR3 is TGCGCCAGCAGCTTGGCATGGGGAGTCCAAGAGACCCAGTACTTC. The J gene is TRBJ2-5, the V gene TRBV5-1; D perhaps matches TRBD2 (5 bases). Germline V gene data show CDR1 as SGHRS and CDR2 as YFSETQ. This CDR3 has 15 amino acids. V shed 0 bases and J shed 1 base, with 10 bases lying between them.

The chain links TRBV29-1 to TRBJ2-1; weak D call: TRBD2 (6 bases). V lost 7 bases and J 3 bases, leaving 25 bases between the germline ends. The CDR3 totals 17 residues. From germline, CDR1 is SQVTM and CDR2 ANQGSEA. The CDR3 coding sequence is TGCAGCGGTAGTTCCCACGCCCGTCCGCGGGGCTACAATGAGCAGTTCTTC. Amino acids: CSGSSHARPRGYNEQFF.

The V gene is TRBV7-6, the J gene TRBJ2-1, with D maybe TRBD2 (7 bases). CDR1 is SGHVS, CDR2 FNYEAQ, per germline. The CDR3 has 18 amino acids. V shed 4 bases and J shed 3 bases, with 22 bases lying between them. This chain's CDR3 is CASSSEGRGAAIYNEQFF. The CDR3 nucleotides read TGTGCCAGCAGCTCAGAGGGTCGGGGGGCGGCAATCTACAATGAGCAGTTCTTC.

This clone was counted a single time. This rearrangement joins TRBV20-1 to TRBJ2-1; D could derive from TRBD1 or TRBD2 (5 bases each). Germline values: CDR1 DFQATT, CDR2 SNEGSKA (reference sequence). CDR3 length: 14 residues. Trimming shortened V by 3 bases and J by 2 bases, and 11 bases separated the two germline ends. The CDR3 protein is CSASGGSAYNEQFF. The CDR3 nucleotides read TGCAGTGCTAGTGGGGGTAGCGCCTACAATGAGCAGTTCTTC.

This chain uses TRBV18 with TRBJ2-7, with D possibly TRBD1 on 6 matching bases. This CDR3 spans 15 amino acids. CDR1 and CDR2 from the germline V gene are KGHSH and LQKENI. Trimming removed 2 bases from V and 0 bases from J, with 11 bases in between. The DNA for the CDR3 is TGTGCCAGCTCACCATTAGACAGGCGCTCCTACGAGCAGTACTTC. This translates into CASSPLDRRSYEQYF.

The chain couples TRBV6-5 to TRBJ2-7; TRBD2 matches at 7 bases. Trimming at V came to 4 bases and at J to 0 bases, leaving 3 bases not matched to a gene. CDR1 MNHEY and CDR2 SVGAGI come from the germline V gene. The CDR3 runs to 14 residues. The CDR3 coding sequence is TGTGCCAGCAGTTTCTTAGCGGGCTCCTACGAGCAGTACTTC. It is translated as CASSFLAGSYEQYF.

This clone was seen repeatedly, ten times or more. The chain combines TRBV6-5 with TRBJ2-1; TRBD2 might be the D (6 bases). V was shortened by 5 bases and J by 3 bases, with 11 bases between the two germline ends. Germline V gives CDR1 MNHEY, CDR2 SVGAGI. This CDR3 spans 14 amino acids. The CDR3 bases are TGTGCCAGCAGTACAAGCGGGTTCTACAATGAGCAGTTCTTC. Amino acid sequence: CASSTSGFYNEQFF.

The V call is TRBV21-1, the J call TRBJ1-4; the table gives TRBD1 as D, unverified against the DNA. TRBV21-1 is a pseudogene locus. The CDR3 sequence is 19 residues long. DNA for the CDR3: TGTGCCAGCAGCATTGGGCCGGGACAGGGACTTGCAACTAATGAAAAACTGTTTTTT. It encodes CASSIGPGQGLATNEKLFF.

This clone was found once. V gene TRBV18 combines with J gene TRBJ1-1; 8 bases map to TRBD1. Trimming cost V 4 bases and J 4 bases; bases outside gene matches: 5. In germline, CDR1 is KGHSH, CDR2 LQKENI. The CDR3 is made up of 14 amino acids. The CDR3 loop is CASSRTGWGTEAFF. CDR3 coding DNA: TGTGCCAGCTCACGGACAGGGTGGGGCACTGAAGCTTTCTTT.

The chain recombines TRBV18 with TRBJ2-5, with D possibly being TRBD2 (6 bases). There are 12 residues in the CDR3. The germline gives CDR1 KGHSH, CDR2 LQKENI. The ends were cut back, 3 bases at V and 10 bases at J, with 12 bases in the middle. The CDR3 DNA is TGTGCCAGCTCACCGGGGGGACCGGGCCAGTACTTC. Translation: CASSPGGPGQYF.

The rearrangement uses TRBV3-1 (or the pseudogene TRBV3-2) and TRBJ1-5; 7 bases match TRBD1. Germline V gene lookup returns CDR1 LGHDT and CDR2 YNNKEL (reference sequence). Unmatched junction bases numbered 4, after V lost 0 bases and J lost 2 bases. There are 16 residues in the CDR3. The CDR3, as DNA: TGTGCCAGCAGCCAAGATCACGGACAGGGCAATCAGCCCCAGCATTTT. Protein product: CASSQDHGQGNQPQHF.

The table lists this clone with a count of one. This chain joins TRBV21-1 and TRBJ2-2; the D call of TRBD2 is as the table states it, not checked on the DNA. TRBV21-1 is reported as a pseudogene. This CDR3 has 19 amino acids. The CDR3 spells CASSKSTSGRPRNTGELFF. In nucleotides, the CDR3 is TGTGCCAGCAGCAAATCGACCAGCGGGAGGCCGCGGAACACCGGGGAGCTGTTTTTT.

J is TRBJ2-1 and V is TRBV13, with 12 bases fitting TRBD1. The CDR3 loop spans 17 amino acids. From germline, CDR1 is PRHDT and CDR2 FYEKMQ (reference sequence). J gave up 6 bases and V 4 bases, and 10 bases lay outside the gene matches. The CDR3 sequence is CASSSGQGAPQGNEQFF. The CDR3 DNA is TGTGCCAGCAGCTCGGGACAGGGGGCACCTCAAGGCAATGAGCAGTTCTTC.

The CDR3 loop is CASSPIMSQPQHF. The CDR3 DNA reads as TGTGCCAGCAGCCCCATTATGAGTCAGCCCCAGCATTTT. V gene TRBV12-3 or TRBV12-4 combines with J gene TRBJ1-5, with D unclear. The CDR3 has 13 amino acids. Trimming removed 6 bases at V and 6 bases at J, with 12 bases between.

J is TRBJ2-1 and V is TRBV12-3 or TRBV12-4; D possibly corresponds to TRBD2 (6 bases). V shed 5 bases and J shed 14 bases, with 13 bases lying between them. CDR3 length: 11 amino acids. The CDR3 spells CASSPGLPKFF. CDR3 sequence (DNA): TGTGCCAGCAGTCCGGGACTCCCAAAGTTCTTC.

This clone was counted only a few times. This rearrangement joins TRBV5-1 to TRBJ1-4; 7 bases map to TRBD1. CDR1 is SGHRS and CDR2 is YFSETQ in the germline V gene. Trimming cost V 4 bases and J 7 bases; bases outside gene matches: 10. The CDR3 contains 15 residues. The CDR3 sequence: CASSPSQGVGEKLFF. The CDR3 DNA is TGCGCCAGCAGCCCCAGCCAGGGGGTAGGTGAAAAACTGTTTTTT.

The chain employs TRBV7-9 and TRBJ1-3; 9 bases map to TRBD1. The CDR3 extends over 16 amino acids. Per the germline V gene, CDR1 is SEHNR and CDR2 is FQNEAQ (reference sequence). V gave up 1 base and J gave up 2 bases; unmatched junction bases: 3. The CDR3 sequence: CASSLEGQGPGNTIYF. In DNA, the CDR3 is TGTGCCAGCAGCTTAGAGGGACAGGGACCTGGAAACACCATATATTTT. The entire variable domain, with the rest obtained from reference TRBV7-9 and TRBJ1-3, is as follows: DTGVSQNPRHKITKRGQNVTFRCDPISEHNRLYWYRQTLGQGPEFLTYFQNEAQLEKSRLLSDRFSAERPKGSFSTLEIQRTEQGDSAMYLCASSLEGQGPGNTIYFGEGSWLTVV.

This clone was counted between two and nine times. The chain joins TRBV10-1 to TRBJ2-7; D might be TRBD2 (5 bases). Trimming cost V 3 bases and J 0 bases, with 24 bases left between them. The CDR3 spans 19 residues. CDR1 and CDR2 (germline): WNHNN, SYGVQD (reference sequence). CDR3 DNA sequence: TGCGCCAGCAGTGACAGCCCCGCTAGCTCAACGGGATACTCCTACGAGCAGTACTTC. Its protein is CASSDSPASSTGYSYEQYF.